This entry lists 13 T cell receptor beta chains sequenced from one sample in a study of regulatory T cells in long-lasting Graves disease. Libraries of TCR beta came from iRepertoire HTBI primers plus Arm-PCR of CDR3 regions. TCRdb reprocessed the multiplex PCR reads via MiXCR and lists one record per CDR3 protein. The table shows hundreds of thousands of distinct CDR3 sequences, with approximately 22% occurring only once. The time point: persistent/refractory GD, antithyroid drugs over 5 years with positive TRAb. RNA isolated from PBMCs was used to make the TCR library. The starting material was peripheral blood mononuclear cells (PBMCs), obtained when the disease was refractory, from a patient treated with antithyroid drugs. Receptors were obtained from a female donor with Graves disease.

The rearrangement links TRBV14 to TRBJ2-7; TRBD1 matches 7 bases. Losses at the gene ends were 4 bases for V and 5 bases for J; bases not matched to a gene: 5. Looked up from germline, CDR1 is SGHDN and CDR2 is FVKESK. The CDR3 length is 13 residues. The CDR3 nucleotides read TGTGCCAGCAGCCCAGACAGGGTCAACGAGCAGTACTTC. Translation gives CASSPDRVNEQYF.

This CDR3 is CASSQDLDSLNTEAFF. CDR3 bases: TGTGCCAGCAGCCAAGATCTGGACAGTCTGAACACTGAAGCTTTCTTT. V gene TRBV3-1 combines with J gene TRBJ1-1; tentative D call: TRBD1 (6 bases). CDR1 and CDR2 from the germline V gene are LGHDT and YNNKEL (reference sequence). The V end was cut by 0 bases, the J end by 0 bases, with 11 bases between. CDR3 length equals 16 residues.

The V and J genes are TRBV27 and TRBJ1-5; 7 bases line up with TRBD1. CDR3 size: 18 residues. V was pared by 5 bases and J by 3 bases, with 16 bases of the junction left unmatched. CDR1 is MNHEY and CDR2 is SMNVEV in the germline V gene (reference sequence). As DNA, the CDR3 is TGTGCCAGCAGTCAGTGGGCCCCTAGACAGGGTTCCAATCAGCCCCAGCATTTT. This codes for CASSQWAPRQGSNQPQHF.

The genes are TRBV4-3 and TRBJ1-2, with D maybe TRBD1 (5 bases). V lost 1 base and J lost 4, with 10 bases in between. The CDR3 has 14 amino acids. Per the germline V gene, CDR1 is LGHNA and CDR2 is YSLEER. The CDR3 protein is CASSQGRGAYGYTF. CDR3 DNA: TGCGCCAGCAGCCAAGGGAGGGGCGCCTATGGCTACACCTTC.

The chain recombines TRBV4-3 with TRBJ1-1; D ambiguous. V was shortened by 4 bases and J by 7 bases, with 22 bases between the two germline ends. Germline V CDR1 and CDR2: LGHNA, YSLEER. There are 16 residues in the CDR3. CDR3 residues: CASSLSRRHLRSEAFF. In nucleotides, the CDR3 is TGCGCCAGCAGCCTAAGTCGTAGACACCTAAGAAGTGAAGCTTTCTTT.

V and J are TRBV19 and TRBJ1-4; possible D gene TRBD1, 5 bases. The CDR3 has 14 amino acids. Germline V gene sequence: CDR1 LNHDA, CDR2 SQIVND (reference sequence). Between the trimmed V and J ends, which lost 1 base and 8 bases, there was a span of 11 bases. CDR3 bases: TGTGCCAGTAGTATAGGCCAGGGTTTCGAAAAACTGTTTTTT. Amino acids: CASSIGQGFEKLFF.

On this clonotype: A much bigger clone sits one base away, suggesting this may be a read error. This chain joins TRBV6-1 and TRBJ1-1; the match to TRBD1 covers 7 bases. This CDR3 spans 15 amino acids. Germline CDR1 MNHNS, CDR2 SASEGT. This CDR3 reads CVSSAIQGLGTEAFF. The CDR3 DNA follows: TGTGTCAGCAGTGCCATACAGGGGCTTGGCACTGAAGCTTTCTTT.

This clonotype was detected a few times. The chain links TRBV7-2 to TRBJ1-1; D is possibly TRBD1 (6 bases). This CDR3 is 17 amino acids long. Germline CDR1 and CDR2: SGHTA and FQGNSA. V lost 1 base to trimming and J lost 3 bases, with 18 bases between them. The CDR3 region has the DNA TGTGCCAGCAGCTTAGGGGGGGCGGGGAGATGGTACACTGAAGCTTTCTTT. It yields the protein CASSLGGAGRWYTEAFF. Supplemented by reference TRBV7-2 and TRBJ1-1, the full variable domain reads GAGVSQSPSNKVTEKGKDVELRCDPISGHTALYWYRQSLGQGLEFLIYFQGNSAPDKSGLPSDRFSAERTGGSVSTLTIQRTQQEDSAVYLCASSLGGAGRWYTEAFFGQGTRLTVV.

This clonotype was seen many times. The V call is TRBV12-3 or TRBV12-4, the J call TRBJ1-6, with D unresolved. Trimming removed 3 bases at V and 7 bases at J, with 10 bases between. The CDR3 runs to 14 residues. CDR3 amino acids: CASSFMTGNSPLHF. The CDR3, as DNA: TGTGCCAGCAGTTTCATGACTGGGAATTCACCCCTCCACTTT.

The V call is TRBV3-1, the J call TRBJ1-2; TRBD1 aligns across 12 bases. The V gene's germline CDR1 is LGHDT and CDR2 YNNKEL (reference sequence). The V gene end was trimmed by 1 base and the J gene end by 8 bases; junction bases not matched to a gene: 17. This CDR3 is built from 19 residues. The CDR3 loop reads CASSQGRLPGQGAVNGYTF. As DNA, the CDR3 is TGTGCCAGCAGCCAAGGGAGGTTACCGGGACAGGGGGCGGTGAACGGCTACACCTTC.

Only a few counts were recorded for this clonotype. The CDR3 DNA is TGCAGCGTTGAAGTGGGGGGGATGAACACTGAAGCTTTCTTT. This gives the protein CSVEVGGMNTEAFF. The chain employs TRBV29-1 and TRBJ1-1; weak D call: TRBD1 (5 bases). This CDR3 has 14 amino acids. Trimming pared 1 base from V and 0 bases from J, leaving 9 bases between. Germline-derived CDR1 and CDR2 are SQVTM and ANQGSEA.

This clonotype has ten or more counts. The rearrangement links TRBV27 to TRBJ1-1; the D is unclear. The CDR3 sequence is 13 residues long. Germline-derived CDR1 and CDR2 are MNHEY and SMNVEV (reference sequence). V was cut by 8 bases and J by 0 bases, with 10 bases left in between. The CDR3 DNA follows: TGTGCCAGCCCGAGGCGGCTGAACACTGAAGCTTTCTTT. It yields the protein CASPRRLNTEAFF.

This clonotype showed up just a few times. The chain links TRBV19 to TRBJ1-4, with D perhaps TRBD1 (5 bases). The CDR3 is 13 amino acids. V lost 7 bases to trimming and J lost 7 bases, with 13 bases between them. Germline lookup yields CDR1 LNHDA and CDR2 SQIVND (reference sequence). The CDR3 DNA sequence: TGTGCCAGTAATGGGGGGGATTTTGAAAAACTGTTTTTT. This gives the protein CASNGGDFEKLFF.